Listed below are T cell receptor beta chains from one sample, sequenced in a study of radiation and T cells in renal cell carcinoma. The protocol was immunoSEQ multiplex PCR, while the TCRdb copy is restricted to in-frame clones and leaves out a portion. The sample lists 95,000 to 150,000 clones; about four fifths were seen once. This material consisted of blood, taken from a patient whose treatment included radiotherapy and nephrectomy. These TCRs come from a woman in her sixties with renal cell carcinoma. Both conserved end residues are part of each CDR3. Each record gives: J gene, V gene, CDR3 protein.

J: TRBJ1-2; V: TRBV6-5; CDR3: CASYPAGLGYGYTF
J: TRBJ2-6; V: TRBV29-1; CDR3: CSVDTTGTGANVLTF
J: TRBJ1-2; V: TRBV28; CDR3: CASSLRTPQDGYTF
J: TRBJ2-1; V: TRBV4-2; CDR3: CASSHTSGSYNEQFF
J: TRBJ1-1; V: TRBV28; CDR3: CASSGLRVGGWWVEAFF
J: TRBJ2-2; V: TRBV5-1; CDR3: CASSLDGSAGELFF
J: TRBJ2-7; V: TRBV7-6; CDR3: CASSLAPGISYEQYF
J: TRBJ1-2; V: TRBV30; CDR3: CACQPGGDYGYTF
J: TRBJ2-1; V: TRBV30; CDR3: CAFKLSGAYNEQFF
J: TRBJ1-5; V: TRBV19; CDR3: CASQGHNVGNQPQHF
J: TRBJ1-6; V: TRBV2; CDR3: CASSVRTGNNSPLHF
J: TRBJ1-1; V: TRBV5-1; CDR3: CASSLGGHDTEAFF
J: TRBJ2-3; V: TRBV7-9; CDR3: CASNRGGLEDTQYF
J: TRBJ1-1; V: TRBV5-6; CDR3: CASRRKGGTEAFF
J: TRBJ1-1; V: TRBV6-1; CDR3: CASSLRGEAFF
J: TRBJ1-5; V: TRBV19; CDR3: CASSIRGDNQPQHF
J: TRBJ2-7; V: TRBV6-5; CDR3: CASSYSNAQVLYEQYF
J: TRBJ1-1; V: TRBV18; CDR3: CASSPRTADTEAFF
J: TRBJ2-3; V: TRBV2; CDR3: CASSDRGLSTDTQYF
J: TRBJ2-7; V: TRBV27; CDR3: CASSAVARGARGSQQYF
J: TRBJ2-1; V: TRBV2; CDR3: CASALSGSGNNEQFF
J: TRBJ2-1; V: TRBV27; CDR3: CASSLWAGNEQFF
J: TRBJ1-1; V: TRBV7-2; CDR3: CASSLGGQGQLNTEAFF
J: TRBJ2-7; V: TRBV27; CDR3: CASSPIDKFYEQYF
J: TRBJ2-3; V: TRBV4-1; CDR3: CASSQEGLAARGQTDTQYF
J: TRBJ2-4; V: TRBV28; CDR3: CASSSAGDSKNIQYF
J: TRBJ1-1; V: TRBV7-9; CDR3: CASSSQATGNTEAFF
J: TRBJ2-7; V: TRBV18; CDR3: CASSPPGGVGHEQYF
J: TRBJ1-1; V: TRBV18; CDR3: CASSSTGYTEAFF
J: TRBJ2-3; V: TRBV7-3; CDR3: CASSLNPPGVATDTQYF
J: TRBJ1-2; V: TRBV29-1; CDR3: CSVDWAGGEYYGYTF
J: TRBJ2-7; V: TRBV5-6; CDR3: CASSPGTSGREQYF
J: TRBJ1-5; V: TRBV2; CDR3: CASSQQGADNQPQHF
J: TRBJ1-2; V: TRBV6-5; CDR3: CASSYSGTIGVGYTF
J: TRBJ2-1; V: TRBV7-2; CDR3: CASRSAGGGNEQFF
J: TRBJ1-1; V: TRBV28; CDR3: CASSEGGAFDTEAFF
J: TRBJ1-2; V: TRBV6-5; CDR3: CASSRQGAHGYTF